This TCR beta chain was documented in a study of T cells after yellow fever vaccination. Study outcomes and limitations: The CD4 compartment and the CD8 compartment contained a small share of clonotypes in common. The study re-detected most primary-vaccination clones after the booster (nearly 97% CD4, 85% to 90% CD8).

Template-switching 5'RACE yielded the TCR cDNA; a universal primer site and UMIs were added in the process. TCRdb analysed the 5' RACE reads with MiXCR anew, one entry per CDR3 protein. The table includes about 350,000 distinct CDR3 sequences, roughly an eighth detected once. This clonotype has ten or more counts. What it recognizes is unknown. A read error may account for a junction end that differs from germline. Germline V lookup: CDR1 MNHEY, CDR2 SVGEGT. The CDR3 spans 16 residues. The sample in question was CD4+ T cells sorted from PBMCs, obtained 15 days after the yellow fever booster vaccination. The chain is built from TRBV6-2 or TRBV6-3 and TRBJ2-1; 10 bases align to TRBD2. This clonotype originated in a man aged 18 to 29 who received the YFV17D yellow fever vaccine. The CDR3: CASTYNSGGSMYEQFF. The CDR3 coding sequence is TGTGCCAGCACTTACAATAGCGGGGGGTCTATGTATGAGCAGTTCTTC.